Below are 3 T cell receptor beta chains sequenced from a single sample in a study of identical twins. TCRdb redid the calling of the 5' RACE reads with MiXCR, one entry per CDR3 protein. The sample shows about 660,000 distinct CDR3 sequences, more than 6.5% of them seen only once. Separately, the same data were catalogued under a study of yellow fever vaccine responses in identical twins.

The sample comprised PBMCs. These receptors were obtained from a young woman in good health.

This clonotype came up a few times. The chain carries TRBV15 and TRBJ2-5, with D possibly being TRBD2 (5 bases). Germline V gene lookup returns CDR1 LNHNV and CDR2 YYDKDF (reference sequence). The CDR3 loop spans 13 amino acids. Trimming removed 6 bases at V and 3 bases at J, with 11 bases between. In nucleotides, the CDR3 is TGTGCCACCAGACAGAGCGGAAAAGAGACCCAGTACTTC. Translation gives CATRQSGKETQYF.

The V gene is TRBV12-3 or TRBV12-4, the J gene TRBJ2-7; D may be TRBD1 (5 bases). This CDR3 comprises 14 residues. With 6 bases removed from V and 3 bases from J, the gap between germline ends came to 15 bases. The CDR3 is CASRLRQIVYEQYF. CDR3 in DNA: TGTGCCAGCAGATTACGACAGATTGTCTACGAGCAGTACTTC.

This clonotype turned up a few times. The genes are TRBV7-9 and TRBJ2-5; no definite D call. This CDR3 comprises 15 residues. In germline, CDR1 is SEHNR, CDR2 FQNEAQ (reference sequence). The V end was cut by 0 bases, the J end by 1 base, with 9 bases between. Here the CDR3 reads CASSLATASQETQYF. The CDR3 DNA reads TGTGCCAGCAGCTTAGCCACAGCTTCCCAAGAGACCCAGTACTTC.